What follows are 26 T cell receptor beta chains derived from one specimen sequenced in a study of cytotoxic CD8 clonotypes in ibrutinib-treated CLL. The table came from immunoSEQ multiplex PCR; TCRdb's copy has only in-frame clones and leaves some out. The data contain more than 110,000 clones, more than 75% of them singletons. Specimen: PBMCs, collected after 24 months of ibrutinib treatment. The origin of the receptors is a human donor with chronic lymphocytic leukemia.

For the CDR3, the DNA is TGTGCCAGCAATGCGGGCGCCTACGAGCAGTACTTC. As protein: CASNAGAYEQYF. V usage is TRBV28 and J usage is TRBJ2-7, with D perhaps TRBD2 (5 bases). CDR3 length equals 12 residues. Trimming shortened V by 7 bases and J by 2 bases, and 9 bases separated the two germline ends. Germline V gives CDR1 MDHEN, CDR2 SYDVKM.

The chain is built from TRBV28 and TRBJ2-7; weak D call: TRBD1 (5 bases). Trimming took 2 bases from V and 3 from J, leaving 8 bases between them. The CDR3 is 13 amino acids. Germline CDR1 reads MDHEN; CDR2 reads SYDVKM. The CDR3 DNA reads TGTGCCAGCAGTTTAGGGGCTGGCTACGAGCAGTACTTC. It encodes CASSLGAGYEQYF.

This chain connects TRBV6-6 to TRBJ2-7; D tentatively fits TRBD1 or TRBD2 (6 bases each). CDR1 is MNHNY and CDR2 is SVGAGI in the germline V gene (reference sequence). The CDR3 consists of 15 residues. Trimming removed 2 bases from V and 1 base from J, with 12 bases in between. CDR3 nucleotides: TGTGCCAGCAGTTACGGGGGGCCAGGATCCTACGAGCAGTACTTC. Encoded protein: CASSYGGPGSYEQYF.

The V call is TRBV4-3, the J call TRBJ2-5; D is perhaps TRBD2 (6 bases). The CDR3 length is 15 residues. Deletions cut 0 bases from V and 5 bases from J, with 13 bases between. Germline V gene lookup returns CDR1 LGHNA and CDR2 YSLEER. The CDR3, as DNA: TGCGCCAGCAGCCAAGACCCCGGAGGGCGGGAGACCCAGTACTTC. Translation: CASSQDPGGRETQYF.

This clone was seen a few times. The chain joins TRBV7-2 to TRBJ1-6; 10 bases align to TRBD1. V was pared by 5 bases and J by 7 bases, with 8 bases of the junction left unmatched. The CDR3 covers 16 residues. Germline values: CDR1 SGHTA, CDR2 FQGNSA. Written as DNA, the CDR3 is TGTGCCAGCAGCCCCCGGGGACAGGGGAGCAATTCACCCCTCCACTTT. This encodes CASSPRGQGSNSPLHF. The entire variable domain, with the rest obtained from reference TRBV7-2 and TRBJ1-6, is as follows: GAGVSQSPSNKVTEKGKDVELRCDPISGHTALYWYRQSLGQGLEFLIYFQGNSAPDKSGLPSDRFSAERTGGSVSTLTIQRTQQEDSAVYLCASSPRGQGSNSPLHFGNGTRLTVT.

This chain uses TRBV19 with TRBJ1-4; 7 bases are shared with TRBD1. The germline V gene has CDR1 LNHDA and CDR2 SQIVND (reference sequence). The CDR3 consists of 21 residues. The trim removed 2 bases at V and 5 bases at J, leaving 23 bases unmatched. The CDR3 reads CASSIWGKPGGPYEQNEKLFF. CDR3 in DNA: TGTGCCAGTAGTATATGGGGGAAACCAGGGGGGCCCTACGAACAAAATGAAAAACTGTTTTTT.

The genes are TRBV30 and TRBJ1-2; D remains unclear. The V end was cut by 0 bases, the J end by 4 bases, with 12 bases between. Germline V gene sequence: CDR1 GTSNPN, CDR2 SVGIG (reference sequence). CDR3 length: 14 residues. The CDR3 spells CAWSVQSGSYGYTF. The DNA for the CDR3 is TGTGCCTGGAGTGTACAAAGCGGTAGCTATGGCTACACCTTC. Variable domain in full (rest from reference TRBV30 and TRBJ1-2): SQTIHQWPATLVQPVGSPLSLECTVEGTSNPNLYWYRQAAGRGLQLLFYSVGIGQISSEVPQNLSASRPQDRQFILSSKKLLLSDSGFYLCAWSVQSGSYGYTFGSGTRLTVV.

The genes are TRBV4-2 and TRBJ2-1; either TRBD1 or TRBD2 may fit D (5 bases each). V was clipped by 4 bases and J by 8 bases, with 18 bases between them. CDR3 length: 15 amino acids. CDR1 is LGHNA and CDR2 is YNFKEQ in the germline V gene. The CDR3 nucleotides read TGTGCCAGCAGCCCGAGGGACCACCCTAGGGATGAGCAGTTCTTC. As protein: CASSPRDHPRDEQFF.

The chain combines TRBV5-8 with TRBJ1-3, with D maybe TRBD1 (6 bases). This CDR3 has 15 amino acids. CDR1 is SGHTS, CDR2 YDEGEE, per germline. V was pared by 2 bases and J by 8 bases, with 17 bases between. Written as DNA, the CDR3 is TGTGCCAGCAGCTTTGGACAGCTGGAAGCGGACACCATATATTTT. This encodes CASSFGQLEADTIYF.

The chain couples TRBV9 to TRBJ2-4; 11 nucleotides align to TRBD1. The CDR3 spans 17 residues. Germline V CDR1 and CDR2: SGDLS, YYNGEE. The J segment lost 0 bases and the V segment lost 4 bases, leaving 6 bases of the junction unmatched. CDR3 region: CASSPGQGATAKNIQYF. CDR3 coding DNA: TGTGCCAGCAGCCCCGGACAGGGGGCTACAGCCAAAAACATTCAGTACTTC.

The V call is TRBV2, the J call TRBJ2-7; 10 bases fit TRBD2. The V and J ends lost 7 bases and 5 bases, in that order; junction bases with no gene match: 14. Germline lookup yields CDR1 SNHLY and CDR2 FYNNEI. The CDR3 extends over 16 amino acids. CDR3: CASTPQGVAGGNEQYF. CDR3 nucleotide sequence: TGTGCCAGCACCCCCCAGGGGGTAGCGGGGGGTAACGAGCAGTACTTC.

The CDR3 DNA reads as TGTGCCTGGAGGGAACAGGGGCCCGGGGAGCTGTTTTTT. Protein product: CAWREQGPGELFF. This chain connects TRBV30 to TRBJ2-2, with 7 bases aligning to TRBD1. The CDR3 spans 13 residues. J gave up 6 bases and V 3 bases, and 4 bases lay outside the gene matches. The germline CDR1 and CDR2 sequences are GTSNPN and SVGIG (reference sequence).

The chain couples TRBV18 to TRBJ2-2, with TRBD1 matching 8 bases. V dropped 3 bases and J dropped 7; count of bases not matched to a gene: 10. The length of the CDR3 is 16 residues. Germline V lookup: CDR1 KGHSH, CDR2 LQKENI. The CDR3 region has the DNA TGTGCCAGCTCACCTCGCGGTCCAGGGGGCTTCGGGGAGCTGTTTTTT. Residues: CASSPRGPGGFGELFF.

The rearrangement uses TRBV5-8 and TRBJ1-2; D uncertain. Trimming shortened V by 1 base and J by 8 bases, and 6 bases separated the two germline ends. Germline values: CDR1 SGHTS, CDR2 YDEGEE. The CDR3 runs 11 residues. The CDR3 coding sequence is TGTGCCAGCAGCTTGCGCTGGGGCTACACCTTC. Amino acids: CASSLRWGYTF. The full variable domain, rest sourced from reference TRBV5-8 and TRBJ1-2, is EAGVTQSPTHLIKTRGQQATLRCSPISGHTSVYWYQQALGLGLQFLLWYDEGEERNRGNFPPRFSGRQFPNYSSELNVNALELEDSALYLCASSLRWGYTFGSGTRLTVV.

The genes are TRBV5-6 and TRBJ1-1, with a tentative D call TRBD1 (6 bases). Germline V gene lookup returns CDR1 SGHDT and CDR2 YYEEEE. There are 13 residues in the CDR3. Trimming cost V 5 bases and J 2 bases, with 10 bases left between them. CDR3 sequence reads: CASSGQLNTEAFF. The CDR3 DNA is TGTGCCAGCAGTGGACAGCTAAACACTGAAGCTTTCTTT.

CDR3 bases: TGTGCCAGCAGTTCCCTAGCGGGGGCCGTCACAGATACGCAGTATTTT. Protein product: CASSSLAGAVTDTQYF. The chain uses TRBV6-6 and TRBJ2-3; 10 nucleotides line up with TRBD2. The CDR3 spans 16 residues. The germline V gene encodes CDR1 MNHNY and CDR2 SVGAGI (reference sequence). After removal of 4 bases from V and 2 bases from J, the junction contained 6 bases not matched to a gene.

The rearrangement uses TRBV7-8 and TRBJ2-2, with TRBD2 identical over 8 bases. Per germline, CDR1 SGHVS and CDR2 FQNEAQ. With 5 bases clipped from V and 0 bases from J, the junction kept 5 bases outside the gene matches. The CDR3 spans 16 residues. The CDR3 reads CASSAGGLANTGELFF. The CDR3 DNA reads as TGTGCCAGCAGCGCCGGGGGACTAGCGAACACCGGGGAGCTGTTTTTT.

This clone was found once. This rearrangement joins TRBV4-3 to TRBJ2-7; D is uncertain. Germline assignment: CDR1 LGHNA and CDR2 YSLEER. The V end lost 0 bases, the J end lost 9 bases, and 18 bases lay between the germline ends. There are 15 residues in the CDR3. The CDR3 here is CASSQERQATIGQYF. CDR3 coding DNA: TGCGCCAGCAGCCAAGAACGGCAGGCCACTATCGGGCAGTACTTC.

J is TRBJ2-1 and V is TRBV28; 13 bases are shared with TRBD2. CDR1 and CDR2 from the germline V gene are MDHEN and SYDVKM. This CDR3 is built from 15 residues. The V gene end was trimmed by 1 base and the J gene end by 7 bases; junction bases not matched to a gene: 1. CDR3 in amino acids: CASSLSTSGGNEQFF. The DNA of the CDR3 is TGTGCCAGCAGTTTATCGACTAGCGGGGGGAATGAGCAGTTCTTC.

The chain has TRBV7-8 and TRBJ1-5, with D possibly TRBD1 on 6 matching bases. V was shortened by 5 bases and J by 11 bases, with 16 bases between the two germline ends. This CDR3 is built from 13 residues. From germline, CDR1 is SGHVS and CDR2 FQNEAQ. The CDR3 sequence: CASSPPGKGAQHF. For the CDR3, the DNA is TGTGCCAGCAGCCCCCCCGGGAAGGGGGCCCAGCATTTT.

V gene TRBV2 combines with J gene TRBJ1-2; 9 bases are shared with TRBD1. With 8 bases clipped from V and 0 bases from J, the junction kept 1 base outside the gene matches. Germline CDR1 SNHLY, CDR2 FYNNEI. CDR3 size: 13 residues. This chain's CDR3 is CASRQGANYGYTF. CDR3 DNA sequence: TGTGCCAGCCGACAGGGGGCTAACTATGGCTACACCTTC.

The chain recombines TRBV19 with TRBJ2-1; 9 bases fit TRBD1. Looked up from germline, CDR1 is LNHDA and CDR2 is SQIVND (reference sequence). The V segment lost 7 bases and the J segment 2 bases; nucleotides outside the gene matches: 3. The CDR3 runs 14 residues. The CDR3 protein is CASNRDRAYNEQFF. CDR3 in DNA: TGTGCCAGTAACAGGGACAGGGCCTACAATGAGCAGTTCTTC.

This clone was seen only a few times. The chain combines TRBV29-1 with TRBJ2-1; D is uncertain. CDR1 and CDR2 from the germline V gene are SQVTM and ANQGSEA. Trimming removed 3 bases from V and 7 bases from J, with 10 bases in between. The CDR3 has 12 residues. This chain's CDR3 is CSVEVSLNEQFF. CDR3 bases: TGCAGCGTTGAGGTGTCGCTGAATGAGCAGTTCTTC.

V usage is TRBV7-2 and J usage is TRBJ2-1; TRBD1 or TRBD2 may be the D gene (5 bases each). This CDR3 has 13 amino acids. The germline CDR1 and CDR2 sequences are SGHTA and FQGNSA. V lost 5 bases and J lost 9, with 14 bases in between. DNA of the CDR3: TGTGCCAGCAGCCCGCCCGGGACCATTGAGCAGTTCTTC. Translated: CASSPPGTIEQFF.

For this clone: A far larger clone is one base from this, pointing to a likely read error. In the same sample, other DNA sequences code for this CDR3. The genes are TRBV19 and TRBJ2-7; TRBD1 matches 7 bases. This CDR3 contains 13 residues. Trimming took 3 bases from V and 2 from J; bases not matched to a gene: 1. Germline V gene data show CDR1 as LNHDA and CDR2 as SQIVND (reference sequence). The CDR3 spells CASSIGTAYEQYF. The DNA for the CDR3 is TGTGCCAGTAGTATCGGGACAGCCTACGAGCAGTACTTC.

This clone was seen a single time. The chain employs TRBV6-1 and TRBJ2-2, with D uncertain. The CDR3 runs to 13 residues. V was clipped by 6 bases and J by 5 bases, with 10 bases between them. Germline CDR1 and CDR2: MNHNS and SASEGT. The CDR3 region is CASSLSWTGELFF. In DNA form, the CDR3 reads TGTGCCAGCAGCCTTAGCTGGACCGGGGAGCTGTTTTTT.